This TCR beta chain is drawn from a study of blood T cells in healthy people across ages. Points from the study as a whole: It was not possible, with unsorted PBMCs, to conclusively compare naive and antigen-experienced cells.

Comment on this clonotype: No antigen is known for it.

J gave up 7 bases and V 5 bases, and 9 bases lay outside the gene matches. This CDR3 is 14 amino acids long. Together with a sample-barcoded 5' primer, a J-beta primer mix was included in a second PCR lasting roughly 7 to 11 cycles. MiXCR, run by TCRdb on the 5' RACE reads, gives a single entry per CDR3 protein. Here the sample spans more than 550,000 distinct CDR3 sequences, about 20% being singletons. Sequenced input: blood. This TCR came from a man aged 70 or older in good health. The chain recombines TRBV12-3 or TRBV12-4 with TRBJ1-2, with TRBD1 matching over 8 bases. CDR3 region: CASSPGQGFVGYTF. The DNA for the CDR3 is TGTGCCAGCAGTCCAGGACAGGGATTCGTTGGCTACACCTTC.